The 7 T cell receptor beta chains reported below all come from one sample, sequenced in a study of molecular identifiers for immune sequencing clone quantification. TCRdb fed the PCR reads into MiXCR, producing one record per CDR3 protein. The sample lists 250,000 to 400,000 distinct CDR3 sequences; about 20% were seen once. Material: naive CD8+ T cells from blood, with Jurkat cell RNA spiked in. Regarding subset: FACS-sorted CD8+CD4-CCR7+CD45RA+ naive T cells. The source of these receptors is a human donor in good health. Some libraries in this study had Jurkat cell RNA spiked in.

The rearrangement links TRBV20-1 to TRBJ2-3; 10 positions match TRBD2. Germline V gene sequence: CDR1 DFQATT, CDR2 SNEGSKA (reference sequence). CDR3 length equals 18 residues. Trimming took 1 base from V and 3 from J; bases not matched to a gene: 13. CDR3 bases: TGCAGTGCTAGAGTCAGCGGGAGGGCCGTTTTTAGGACAGATACGCAGTATTTT. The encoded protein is CSARVSGRAVFRTDTQYF.

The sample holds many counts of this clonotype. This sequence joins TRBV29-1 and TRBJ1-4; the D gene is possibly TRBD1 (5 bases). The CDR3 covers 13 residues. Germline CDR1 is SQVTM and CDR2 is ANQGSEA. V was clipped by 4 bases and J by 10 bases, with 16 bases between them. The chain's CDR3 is CSVVGTQAGKLFF. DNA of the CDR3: TGCAGCGTTGTAGGGACCCAAGCGGGAAAACTGTTTTTT. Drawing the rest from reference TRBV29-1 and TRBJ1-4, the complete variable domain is SAVISQKPSRDICQRGTSLTIQCQVDSQVTMMFWYRQQPGQSLTLIATANQGSEATYESGFVIDKFPISRPNLTFSTLTVSNMSPEDSSIYLCSVVGTQAGKLFFGSGTQLSVL.

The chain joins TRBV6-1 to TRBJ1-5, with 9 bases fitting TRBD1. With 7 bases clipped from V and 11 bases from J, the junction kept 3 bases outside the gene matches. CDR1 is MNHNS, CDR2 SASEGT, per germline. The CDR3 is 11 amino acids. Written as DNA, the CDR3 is TGTGCCAGCATGGGGACAGGGTCCCAGCATTTT. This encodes CASMGTGSQHF.

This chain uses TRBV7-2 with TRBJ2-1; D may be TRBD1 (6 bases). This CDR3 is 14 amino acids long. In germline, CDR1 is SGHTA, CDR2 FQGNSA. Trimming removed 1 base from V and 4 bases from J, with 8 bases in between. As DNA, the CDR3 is TGTGCCAGCAGCTTAGGAGGGACATACAATGAGCAGTTCTTC. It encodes CASSLGGTYNEQFF.

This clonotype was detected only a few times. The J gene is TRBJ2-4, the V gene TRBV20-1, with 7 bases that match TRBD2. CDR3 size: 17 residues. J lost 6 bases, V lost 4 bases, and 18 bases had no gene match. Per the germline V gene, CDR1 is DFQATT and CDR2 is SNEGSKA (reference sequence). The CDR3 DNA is TGCAGTGCTACCCCTCTGGTGGGAGGGCTCGATGGAAACATTCAGTACTTC. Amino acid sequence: CSATPLVGGLDGNIQYF.

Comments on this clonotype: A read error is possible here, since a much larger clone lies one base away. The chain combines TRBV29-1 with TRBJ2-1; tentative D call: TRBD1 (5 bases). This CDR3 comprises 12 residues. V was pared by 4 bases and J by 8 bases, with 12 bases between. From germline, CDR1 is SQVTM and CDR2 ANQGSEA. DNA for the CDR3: TGCAGCGTTGGAGACGAAGGGGATGAGCAGTTCTTC. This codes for CSVGDEGDEQFF.

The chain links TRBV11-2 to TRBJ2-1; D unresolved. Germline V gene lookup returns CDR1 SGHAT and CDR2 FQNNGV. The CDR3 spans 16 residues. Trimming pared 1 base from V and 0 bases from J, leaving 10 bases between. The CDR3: CASSLGGGYSYNEQFF. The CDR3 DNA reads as TGTGCCAGCAGCTTAGGGGGTGGATACTCCTACAATGAGCAGTTCTTC.